The T cell receptor beta chain described here comes from a study of breast tumors, draining lymph nodes, adjacent tissues. Points from the study as a whole: The lymph node origin of tumor T cells was framed as consistent with a hypothesis, not demonstrated.

This clonotype was counted a few times. As yet, its antigen is unknown. Its ends do not fully match the called genes, so a read error is possible. TCRdb ran MiXCR on the multiplex PCR reads and lists one entry per CDR3 protein. The sample yields approximately 280,000 distinct CDR3 sequences, around 30% seen once. Axillary draining lymph nodes of breast cancer patients supplied the node samples. CDR3 length: 16 residues. Germline V gene data show CDR1 as MNHNY and CDR2 as SVGAGI (reference sequence). Material for sequencing was axillary lymph node tissue. The chain is built from TRBV6-6 and TRBJ2-1; 9 bases match TRBD2. The TCR was taken from a female donor with breast cancer. Some clones in this sample may be carry-over from other donors' samples. CDR3 DNA sequence: TGTGCCAGCAGTCACTCGAAGGCTAGCGGGATGGATGAGCAGTTCTTC. Its translation is CASSHSKASGMDEQFF.